This T cell receptor beta chain was identified during a study of blood T cell repertoires in COVID-19. Study background: PBMCs, B-cell-depleted T cells, or T cells provided the cDNA or gDNA that made up the material.

Germline V lookup: CDR1 ENHRY, CDR2 SYGVKD. V was pared by 8 bases and J by 0 bases, with 8 bases between. The CDR3 length is 13 residues. This clone turned up a few times. The authors' processing: Amplified reference gene primers provided the basis for estimating nucleated cell counts. Libraries were prepared by immunoSEQ multiplex PCR; TCRdb keeps only in-frame clonotypes and omits some of them. D and trimming were read from the DNA, whereas the V and J calls and clone size are those reported in that table. The repertoire holds about 130,000 clones, with 79% as singletons. The chain recombines TRBV10-3 with TRBJ1-5; D remains unclear. The source material was peripheral blood. The sequence was obtained from a middle-aged man with active or convalescent COVID-19. CDR3: CAIGGSSNQPQHF. CDR3 DNA: TGTGCCATCGGTGGGAGTAGCAATCAGCCCCAGCATTTT.